The clone carrying this TCR beta chain was counted once. Its antigen is currently unknown. TCRdb's table, derived via immunoSEQ multiplex PCR, lists solely in-frame clones and lacks some. The sample carries approximately 140,000 clones, over 90% recorded once. The record originates from a study of T cell responses to AZD1222 COVID-19 vaccine. Whole-study results and caveats: The donors showed a predominance of white British ancestry and of females, with possible underestimation of clonal diversity. Spike-specific TCR breadth and depth went up after people got two AZD1222 doses. No day 14 peak samples; only post-peak repertoires were characterized. Per reports, nearly half of all spike-specific TCRs target regions that are unmutated in variants.

Sequences were derived from peripheral blood, sampled on day 0 of AZD1222 vaccination. This sequence originates from an adult in good health.

The CDR3 spells CASSQEDRGEQFF. The CDR3, as DNA: TGCGCCAGCAGCCAAGAGGACAGGGGCGAGCAGTTCTTC. This chain uses TRBV4-1 with TRBJ2-1, with TRBD1 identical over 9 bases. Per the germline V gene, CDR1 is MGHRA and CDR2 is YSYEKL. The CDR3 is made up of 13 amino acids. The V and J ends lost 0 bases and 10 bases, in that order; junction bases with no gene match: 1.